The present T cell receptor beta chain was sequenced within a study of T cells in Graves' hyperthyroidism and ophthalmopathy. The study, taken as a whole, reports: Most expanded thyroid clonotypes above 0.001 recurred in blood.

This clonotype was counted many times. Its antigen remains unknown. V shed 6 bases and J shed 4 bases, with 13 bases lying between them. This CDR3 region has 14 residues. Using RNA transcripts as the source, TCR beta CDR3 regions were amplified. TCR CDR3 underwent first-round RT-PCR with the HTBI primer set. MiXCR, applied by TCRdb to the multiplex PCR reads, yields one record per CDR3 protein. This table holds fewer than 550,000 distinct CDR3 sequences, about 24% found once. Specimen: blood. The chain uses TRBV12-3 or TRBV12-4 and TRBJ1-5; the D gene is possibly TRBD1 (5 bases). The TCR originated in a woman aged 25 to 39 with Graves' ophthalmopathy. For the CDR3, the DNA is TGTGCCAGCAGCCATCCCGGGGGAAATCAGCCCCAGCATTTT. Its protein is CASSHPGGNQPQHF.